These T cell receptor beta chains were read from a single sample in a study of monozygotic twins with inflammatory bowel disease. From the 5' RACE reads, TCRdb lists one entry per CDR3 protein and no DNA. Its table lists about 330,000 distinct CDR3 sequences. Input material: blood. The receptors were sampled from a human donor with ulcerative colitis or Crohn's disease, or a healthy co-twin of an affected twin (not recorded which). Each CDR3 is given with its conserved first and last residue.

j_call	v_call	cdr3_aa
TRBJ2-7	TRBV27	CASSDGPFYEQYF
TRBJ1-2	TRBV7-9	CASSPDRFNYGYTF
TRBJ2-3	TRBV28	CASSLFAGTSGGAETDTQYF
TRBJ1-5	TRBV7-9	CASSLGDRAIGQPQHF
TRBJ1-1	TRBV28	CASSLTPEETTEAFF
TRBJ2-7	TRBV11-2	CASSTTTSGSSEQYF
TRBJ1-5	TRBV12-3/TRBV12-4	CASSLRVYDQPQHF
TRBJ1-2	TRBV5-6	CASSLRQGLTFNYGYTF
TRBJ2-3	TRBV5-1	CASSLPGTGDTDTQYF
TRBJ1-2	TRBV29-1	CSVTGTGSGYTF
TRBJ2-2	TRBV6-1	CASTTSGRELFF
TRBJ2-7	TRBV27	CASSRRGPSYEQYF
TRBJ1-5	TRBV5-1	CASSLDSGQPQHF
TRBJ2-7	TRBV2	CASRAGRGTFEQYF
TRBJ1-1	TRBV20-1	CSAGKRGRRTEAFF
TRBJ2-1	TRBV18	CASSPGNSYNEQFF
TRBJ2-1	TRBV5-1	CASSLNRGSTNEQFF
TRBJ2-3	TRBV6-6	CASRGLAETDTQYF
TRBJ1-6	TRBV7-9	CASSQRDPSNNSPLHF
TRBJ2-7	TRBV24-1	CATSDTGSHYEQYF
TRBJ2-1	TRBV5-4	CASSRDRGKNEQFF
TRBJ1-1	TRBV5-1	CASSLGQNEAFF
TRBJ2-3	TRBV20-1	CSAEPGLASLDTQYF
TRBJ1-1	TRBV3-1	CASSGHRGTEAFF
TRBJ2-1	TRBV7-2	CASSLTIAGGVKQFF
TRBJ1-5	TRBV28	CASSFGTGRQPQHF
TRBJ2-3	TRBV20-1	CSGGRGTDTQYF
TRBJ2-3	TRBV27	CASSLSGPGADTQYF
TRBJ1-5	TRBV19	CASSIDATNQPQHF
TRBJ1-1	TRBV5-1	CASSLSLTWREAFF
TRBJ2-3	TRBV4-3	CASSQEAGKASTDTQYF
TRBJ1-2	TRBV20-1	CSASPGALYGYTF
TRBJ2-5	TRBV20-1	CSARNPVETQYF
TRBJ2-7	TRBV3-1	CASSHGTSGIDEQYF
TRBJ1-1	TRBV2	CASAAGENTEAFF
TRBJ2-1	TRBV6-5	CASTRADEQFF
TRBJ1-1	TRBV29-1	CSVEGYTEAFF
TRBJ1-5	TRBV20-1	CSAATGTGAAQHF